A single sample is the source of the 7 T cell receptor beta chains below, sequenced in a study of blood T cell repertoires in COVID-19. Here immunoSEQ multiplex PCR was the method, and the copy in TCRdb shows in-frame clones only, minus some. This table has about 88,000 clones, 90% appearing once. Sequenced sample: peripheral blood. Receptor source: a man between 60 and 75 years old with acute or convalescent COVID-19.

The CDR3 coding sequence is TGTGCCATCAGCTTTTTAAGCGGCATTACCTACGAGCAGTACTTC. It yields the protein CAISFLSGITYEQYF. The chain carries TRBV10-3 and TRBJ2-7, with D possibly matching TRBD2 (5 bases). Germline CDR1 and CDR2: ENHRY and SYGVKD. The CDR3 spans 15 residues. V lost 6 bases and J lost 2, with 17 bases in between.

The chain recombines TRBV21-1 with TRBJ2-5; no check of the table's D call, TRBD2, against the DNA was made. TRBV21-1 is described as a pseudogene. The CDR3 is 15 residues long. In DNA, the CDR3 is TGTGCCAGCAACAAAGTGGCGGAGGGAAGGGAGACCCAGTACTTC. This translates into CASNKVAEGRETQYF.

CDR3 DNA sequence: TGTGCCAGCAGCTGGGGCGGGAGCGCTACAGATACGCAGTATTTT. This sequence encodes CASSWGGSATDTQYF. V gene TRBV7-9 combines with J gene TRBJ2-3; 7 nucleotides line up with TRBD2. V lost 4 bases to trimming and J lost 3 bases; unmatched junction nucleotides: 7. The germline V gene encodes CDR1 SEHNR and CDR2 FQNEAQ (reference sequence). The CDR3 has 15 amino acids.

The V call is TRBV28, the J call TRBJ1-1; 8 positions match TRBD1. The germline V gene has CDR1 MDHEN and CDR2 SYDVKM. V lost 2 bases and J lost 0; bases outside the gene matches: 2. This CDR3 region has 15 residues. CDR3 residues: CASSLTGQVNTEAFF. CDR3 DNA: TGTGCCAGCAGTTTAACGGGACAGGTGAACACTGAAGCTTTCTTT.

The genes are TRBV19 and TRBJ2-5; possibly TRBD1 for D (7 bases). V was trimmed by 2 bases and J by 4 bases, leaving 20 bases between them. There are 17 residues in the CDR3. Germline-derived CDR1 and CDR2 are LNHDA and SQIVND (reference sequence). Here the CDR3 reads CASSIPSPGGLVETQYF. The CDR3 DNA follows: TGTGCCAGTAGTATACCCTCGCCAGGGGGACTCGTAGAGACCCAGTACTTC.

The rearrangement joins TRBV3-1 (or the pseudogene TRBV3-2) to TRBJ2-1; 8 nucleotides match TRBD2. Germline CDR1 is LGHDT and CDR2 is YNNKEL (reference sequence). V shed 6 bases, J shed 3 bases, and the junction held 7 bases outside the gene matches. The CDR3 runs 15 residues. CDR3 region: CASSPSGSNYNEQFF. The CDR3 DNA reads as TGTGCCAGCAGTCCCAGCGGGAGTAACTACAATGAGCAGTTCTTC.

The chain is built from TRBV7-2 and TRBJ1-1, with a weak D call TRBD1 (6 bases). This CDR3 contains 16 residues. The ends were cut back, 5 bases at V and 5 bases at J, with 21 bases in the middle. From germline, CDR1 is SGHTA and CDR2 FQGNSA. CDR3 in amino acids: CASSPVRTGSRTEAFF. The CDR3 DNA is TGTGCCAGCAGCCCAGTGCGAACAGGGAGTAGGACTGAAGCTTTCTTT.